The clone carrying this T cell receptor (beta chain) was observed a few times. This sample was taken from a study of cytomegalovirus exposure and HLA in healthy donors. This PCR relied on a set of 60 Vbeta primers and 13 Jbeta primers. Data came from immunoSEQ multiplex PCR; TCRdb stores just in-frame clones and leaves some out. Found here are some 150,000 clones, around 80% of them singletons; the top ten hold 2.1%. Germline lookup yields CDR1 GTSNPN and CDR2 SVGIG (reference sequence). V shed 2 bases and J 13 bases; nucleotides not matched to a gene: 16. This CDR3 region has 17 residues. This TCR was recovered from a man aged 40-50 years in good health and CMV-seronegative. The chain is built from TRBV30 and TRBJ2-5; TRBD2 agrees at 16 bases. The specimen sequenced was PBMCs. The chain's CDR3 is CAWSPLPSGLAGGPLYF. CDR3 bases: TGTGCCTGGAGTCCACTCCCTTCGGGACTAGCGGGAGGGCCCCTGTACTTC.